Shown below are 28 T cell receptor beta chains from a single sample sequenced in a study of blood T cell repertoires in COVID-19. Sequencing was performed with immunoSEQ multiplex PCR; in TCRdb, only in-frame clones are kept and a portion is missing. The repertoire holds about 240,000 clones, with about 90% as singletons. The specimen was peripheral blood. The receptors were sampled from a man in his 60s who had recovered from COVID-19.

This CDR3 is CASRGTGTGGTEAFF. The CDR3 DNA sequence: TGTGCCAGCAGGGGGACCGGGACAGGGGGCACTGAAGCTTTCTTT. This chain uses TRBV5-8 with TRBJ1-1; 11 bases align to TRBD1. The CDR3 length is 15 residues. The junction had 7 bases not matched to a gene; V was cut back by 5 bases and J by 4 bases. Germline CDR1 and CDR2: SGHTS and YDEGEE.

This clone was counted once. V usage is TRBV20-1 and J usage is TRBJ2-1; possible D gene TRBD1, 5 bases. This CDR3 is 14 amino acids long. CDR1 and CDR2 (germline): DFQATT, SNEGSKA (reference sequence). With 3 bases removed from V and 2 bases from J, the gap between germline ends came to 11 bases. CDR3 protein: CSASRQPTYNEQFF. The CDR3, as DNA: TGCAGTGCTAGTCGACAGCCAACCTACAATGAGCAGTTCTTC.

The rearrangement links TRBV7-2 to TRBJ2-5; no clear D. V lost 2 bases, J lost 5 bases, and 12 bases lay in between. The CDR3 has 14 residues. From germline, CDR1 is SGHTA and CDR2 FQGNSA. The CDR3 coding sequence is TGTGCCAGCAGCTTATCTCGGGTATTTGAGACCCAGTACTTC. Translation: CASSLSRVFETQYF.

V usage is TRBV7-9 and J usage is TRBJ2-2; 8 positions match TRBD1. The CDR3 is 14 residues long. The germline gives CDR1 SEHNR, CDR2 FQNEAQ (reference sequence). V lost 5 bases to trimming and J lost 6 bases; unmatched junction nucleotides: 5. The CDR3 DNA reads TGTGCCAGCAGCAACAGGGGGTTGGCCGGGGAGCTGTTTTTT. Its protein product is CASSNRGLAGELFF.

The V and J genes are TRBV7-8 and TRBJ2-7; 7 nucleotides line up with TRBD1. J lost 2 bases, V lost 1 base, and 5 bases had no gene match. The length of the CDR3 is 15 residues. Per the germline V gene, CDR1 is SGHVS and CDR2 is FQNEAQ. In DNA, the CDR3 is TGTGCCAGCAGCTTAGAGTCCGGGACAGCCTACGAGCAGTACTTC. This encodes CASSLESGTAYEQYF.

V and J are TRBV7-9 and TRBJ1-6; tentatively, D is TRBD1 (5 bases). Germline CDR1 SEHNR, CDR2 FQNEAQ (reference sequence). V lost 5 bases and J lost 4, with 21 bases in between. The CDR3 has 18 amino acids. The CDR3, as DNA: TGTGCCAGCAGCACACCTAGATCGCAGGGCCGTTATAATTCACCCCTCCACTTT. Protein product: CASSTPRSQGRYNSPLHF.

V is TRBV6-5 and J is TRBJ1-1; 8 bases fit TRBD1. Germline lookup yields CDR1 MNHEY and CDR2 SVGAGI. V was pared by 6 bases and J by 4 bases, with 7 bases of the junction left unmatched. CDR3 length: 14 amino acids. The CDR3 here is CASSQIRGRTEAFF. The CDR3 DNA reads TGTGCCAGCAGCCAAATCAGGGGGCGCACTGAAGCTTTCTTT.

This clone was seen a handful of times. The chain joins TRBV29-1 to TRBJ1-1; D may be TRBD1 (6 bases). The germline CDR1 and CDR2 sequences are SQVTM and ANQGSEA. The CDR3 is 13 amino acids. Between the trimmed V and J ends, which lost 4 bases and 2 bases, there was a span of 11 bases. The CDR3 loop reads CSVGRQVNTEAFF. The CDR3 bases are TGCAGCGTTGGCCGACAGGTTAACACTGAAGCTTTCTTT.

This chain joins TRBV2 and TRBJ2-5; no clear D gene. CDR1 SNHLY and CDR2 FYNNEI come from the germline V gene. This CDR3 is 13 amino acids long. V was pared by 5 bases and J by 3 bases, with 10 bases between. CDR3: CASSIDNKETQYF. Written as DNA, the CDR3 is TGTGCCAGCAGTATAGACAATAAAGAGACCCAGTACTTC.

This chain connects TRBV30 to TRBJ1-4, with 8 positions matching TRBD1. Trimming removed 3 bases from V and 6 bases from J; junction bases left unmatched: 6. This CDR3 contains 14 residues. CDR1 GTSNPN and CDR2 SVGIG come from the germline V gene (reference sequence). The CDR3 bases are TGTGCCTGGAGGTACAGGGGGGGAGATGAAAAACTGTTTTTT. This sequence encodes CAWRYRGGDEKLFF.

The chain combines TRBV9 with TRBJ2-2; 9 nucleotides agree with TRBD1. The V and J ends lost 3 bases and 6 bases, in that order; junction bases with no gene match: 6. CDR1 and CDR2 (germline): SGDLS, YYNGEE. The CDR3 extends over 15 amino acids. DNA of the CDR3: TGTGCCAGCAGCGGATGGGACAGGGTGTCCGGGGAGCTGTTTTTT. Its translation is CASSGWDRVSGELFF.

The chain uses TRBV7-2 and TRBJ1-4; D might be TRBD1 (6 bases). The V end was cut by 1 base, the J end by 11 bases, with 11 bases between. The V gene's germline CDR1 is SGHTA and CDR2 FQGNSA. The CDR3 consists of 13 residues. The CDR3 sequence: CASSLDRVGKLFF. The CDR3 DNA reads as TGTGCCAGCAGCTTAGACAGGGTTGGCAAACTGTTTTTT.

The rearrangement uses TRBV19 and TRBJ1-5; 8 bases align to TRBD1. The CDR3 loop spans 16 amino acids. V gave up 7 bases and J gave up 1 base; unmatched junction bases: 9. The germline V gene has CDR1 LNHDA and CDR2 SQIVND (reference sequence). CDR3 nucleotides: TGTGCCAGTATCCACACAGGGGGAGGCAGCAATCAGCCCCAGCATTTT. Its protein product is CASIHTGGGSNQPQHF. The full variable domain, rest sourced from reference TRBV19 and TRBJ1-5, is DGGITQSPKYLFRKEGQNVTLSCEQNLNHDAMYWYRQDPGQGLRLIYYSQIVNDFQKGDIAEGYSVSREKKESFPLTVTSAQKNPTAFYLCASIHTGGGSNQPQHFGDGTRLSIL.

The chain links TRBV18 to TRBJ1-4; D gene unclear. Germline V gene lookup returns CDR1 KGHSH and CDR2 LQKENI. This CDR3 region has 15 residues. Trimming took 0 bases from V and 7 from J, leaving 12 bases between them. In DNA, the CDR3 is TGTGCCAGCTCACCACCCCCGAACCCGGGTGAAAAACTGTTTTTT. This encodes CASSPPPNPGEKLFF.

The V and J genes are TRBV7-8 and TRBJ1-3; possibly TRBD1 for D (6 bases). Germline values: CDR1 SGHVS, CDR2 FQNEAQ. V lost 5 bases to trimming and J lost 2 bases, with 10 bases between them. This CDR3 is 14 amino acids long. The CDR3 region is CASSPGDAGNTIYF. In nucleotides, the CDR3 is TGTGCCAGCAGCCCAGGGGATGCTGGAAACACCATATATTTT.

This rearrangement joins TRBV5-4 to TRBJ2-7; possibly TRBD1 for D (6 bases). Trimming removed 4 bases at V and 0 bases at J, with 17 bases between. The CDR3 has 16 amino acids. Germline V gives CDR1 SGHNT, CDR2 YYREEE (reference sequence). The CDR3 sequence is CASSPTFGQSSYEQYF. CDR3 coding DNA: TGTGCCAGCAGCCCAACATTCGGACAGAGCTCCTACGAGCAGTACTTC.

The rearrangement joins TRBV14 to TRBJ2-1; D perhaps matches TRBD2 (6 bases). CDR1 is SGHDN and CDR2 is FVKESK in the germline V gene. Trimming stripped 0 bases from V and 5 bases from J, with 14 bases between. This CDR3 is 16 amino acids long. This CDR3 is CASSQEKRVAHNEQFF. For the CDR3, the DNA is TGTGCCAGCAGCCAAGAAAAGCGGGTCGCCCACAATGAGCAGTTCTTC.

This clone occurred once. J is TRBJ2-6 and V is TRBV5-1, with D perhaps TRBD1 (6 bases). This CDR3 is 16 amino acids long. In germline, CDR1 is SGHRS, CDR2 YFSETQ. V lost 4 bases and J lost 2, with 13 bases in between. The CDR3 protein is CASSPRDKTGANVLTF. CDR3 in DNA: TGCGCCAGCAGCCCGAGGGACAAAACTGGGGCCAACGTCCTGACTTTC.

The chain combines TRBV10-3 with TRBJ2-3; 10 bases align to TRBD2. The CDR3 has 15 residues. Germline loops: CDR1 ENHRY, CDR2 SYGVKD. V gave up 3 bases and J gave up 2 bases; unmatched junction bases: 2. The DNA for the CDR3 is TGTGCCATCAGTGACACTAGCGGGGTCACAGATACGCAGTATTTT. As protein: CAISDTSGVTDTQYF.

The CDR3 nucleotides read TGTGCCAGCAGGAACCAGGGAGAGCAGTTCTTC. Protein sequence: CASRNQGEQFF. The V gene is TRBV7-6, the J gene TRBJ2-1, with D maybe TRBD1 (5 bases). The CDR3 totals 11 residues. Trimming pared 6 bases from V and 10 bases from J, leaving 10 bases between. Looked up from germline, CDR1 is SGHVS and CDR2 is FNYEAQ. Full variable domain (missing parts from reference TRBV7-6 and TRBJ2-1): GAGVSQSPRYKVTKRGQDVALRCDPISGHVSLYWYRQALGQGPEFLTYFNYEAQQDKSGLPNDRFSAERPEGSISTLTIQRTEQRDSAMYRCASRNQGEQFFGPGTRLTVL.

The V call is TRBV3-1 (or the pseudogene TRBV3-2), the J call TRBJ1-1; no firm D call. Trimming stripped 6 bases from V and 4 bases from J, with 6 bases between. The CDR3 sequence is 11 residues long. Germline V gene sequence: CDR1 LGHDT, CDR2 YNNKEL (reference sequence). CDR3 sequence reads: CASSGSTEAFF. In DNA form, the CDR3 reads TGTGCCAGCAGTGGGAGCACTGAAGCTTTCTTT.

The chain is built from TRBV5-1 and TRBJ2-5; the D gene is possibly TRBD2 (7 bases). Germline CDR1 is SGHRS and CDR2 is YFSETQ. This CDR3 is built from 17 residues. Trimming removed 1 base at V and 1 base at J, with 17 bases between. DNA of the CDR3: TGCGCCAGCAGCTTGTTCGCGGGGGCCAGGTTCCAAGAGACCCAGTACTTC. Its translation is CASSLFAGARFQETQYF.

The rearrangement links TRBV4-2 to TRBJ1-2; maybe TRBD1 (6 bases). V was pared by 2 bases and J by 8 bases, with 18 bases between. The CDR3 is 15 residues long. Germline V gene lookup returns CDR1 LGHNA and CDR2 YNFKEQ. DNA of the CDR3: TGTGCCAGCAGCCAAAGGGGGTGGAACGGTGAGGGCTACACCTTC. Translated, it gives CASSQRGWNGEGYTF.

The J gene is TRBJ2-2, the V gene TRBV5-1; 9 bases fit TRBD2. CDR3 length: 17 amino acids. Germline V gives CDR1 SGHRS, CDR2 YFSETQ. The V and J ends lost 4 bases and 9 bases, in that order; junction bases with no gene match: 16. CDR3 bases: TGCGCCAGCAGCACTGGCCAGCTGTCTAGCGGGAACCGGGAGCTGTTTTTT. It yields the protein CASSTGQLSSGNRELFF.

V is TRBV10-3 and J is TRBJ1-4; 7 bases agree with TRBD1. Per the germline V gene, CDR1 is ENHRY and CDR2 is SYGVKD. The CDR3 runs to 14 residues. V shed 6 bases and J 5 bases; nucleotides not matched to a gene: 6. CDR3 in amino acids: CAIRGTAVNEKLFF. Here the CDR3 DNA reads TGTGCCATCAGGGGGACAGCCGTGAATGAAAAACTGTTTTTT.

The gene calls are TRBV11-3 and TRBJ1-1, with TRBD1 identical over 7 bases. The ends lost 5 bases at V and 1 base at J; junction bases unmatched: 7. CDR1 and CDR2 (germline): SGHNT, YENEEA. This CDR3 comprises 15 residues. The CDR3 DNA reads TGTGCCAGCAGCCCGACGGGACAGCGGAACACTGAAGCTTTCTTT. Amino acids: CASSPTGQRNTEAFF.

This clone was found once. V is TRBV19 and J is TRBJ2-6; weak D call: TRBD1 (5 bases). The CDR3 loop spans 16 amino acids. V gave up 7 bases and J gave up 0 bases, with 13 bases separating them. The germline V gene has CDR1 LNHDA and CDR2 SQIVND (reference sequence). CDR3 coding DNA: TGTGCCAGTAACACAGGTTATAGCTCTGGGGCCAACGTCCTGACTTTC. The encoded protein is CASNTGYSSGANVLTF.

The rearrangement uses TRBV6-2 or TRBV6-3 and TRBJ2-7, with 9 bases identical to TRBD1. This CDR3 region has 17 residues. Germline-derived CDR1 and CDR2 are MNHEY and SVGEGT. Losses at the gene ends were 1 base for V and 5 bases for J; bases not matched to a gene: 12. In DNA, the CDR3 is TGTGCCAGCAGTTACTACAGGGGGCGCTTGCTGGAGGACGAGCAGTACTTC. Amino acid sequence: CASSYYRGRLLEDEQYF.